This T cell receptor (beta chain) was sequenced for a study of siplizumab effects on memory and regulatory T cells. This clone was counted between two and nine times. Method: immunoSEQ multiplex PCR; TCRdb's copy keeps in-frame clones and lacks some. This table holds 100,000 or so clones, approximately 92% found once. The germline V and J ends were trimmed by 8 bases and 4 bases, with 17 bases remaining between them. The CDR3 spans 14 residues. Germline loops: CDR1 LNHDA, CDR2 SQIVND (reference sequence). Sequencing used CD4+ T cells sorted from blood. The V call is TRBV19, the J call TRBJ1-2; D is ambiguous. The receptor was derived from a human donor in good health. Some clones in this sample may be carry-over from other donors' samples. CDR3 DNA sequence: TGTGCCAGTGGGCCAATTTATCTAGCCTATGGCTACACCTTC. It specifies CASGPIYLAYGYTF.